Sequencing of this T cell receptor beta chain was carried out in a study of human T cells and chemical hapten exposure (dated by TCRdb to 2020 to 2022). Study-level background: For sensitization, 2% DPC in acetone was applied to a roughly 2 cm by roughly 2 cm area of upper inner arm skin. Weekly therapeutic DPC doses were additionally applied to the scalp of patients throughout the roughly 22-week study period. Patch testing was done on the upper back using Finn chambers containing 0.01% DPC, and results were scored after 6 days according to International Contact Dermatitis Research Group standards. The patient cohort, mostly female, included alopecia areata with under or over 50% scalp involvement, alopecia totalis and alopecia universalis. Libraries were pooled for sequencing, and variation in per-sample TCR yields was attributed mainly to small differences in library volumes within the pool. Peripheral blood TCR repertoire changes were tracked in vivo in alopecia patients during primary and secondary sensitization to the hapten diphenylcyclopropenone (DPC). Blood samples were taken from patients before sensitization (week 0) and then at 2, 6 and about 24 weeks after DPC sensitization. Blood for TCR sequencing was provided by twenty-nine alopecia patients at one to four time points (pre-sensitization, 2, 6 and 24 weeks).

CDR3 length: 13 amino acids, cysteine to phenylalanine. Kept here is only the CDR3 DNA, which spans 39 bases and is read in frame from base 1. Trimming removed 2 bases from V and 2 bases from J, leaving 6 bases between the germline ends. Via the germline V gene, CDR1 is MNHEY and CDR2 SVGEGT. Broader findings and caveats from the paper: Patch test score correlated positively with the number of PT1 expanded TCRs, reaching significance at thresholds 8, 16 and 32 but not at 4. Because all patients had alopecia, a presumed autoimmune disease, the immune response of the patients might differ from that of healthy individuals. Repeated subsampling changed both the strength of the expansion versus patch-test correlation and the threshold at which the correlation became significant. The number of TCRs above 1 in 1000 frequency did not change with DPC sensitization; there was no evidence of global repertoire structure alterations. Compared with pre-sensitization or healthy control sets, expanded TCRs formed significantly more large CDR3 similarity clusters, which is consistent with antigen-driven responses.

This clonotype showed up just a few times. This clone's antigen is unknown. No base-level quality is on record; no much larger clone is a single base apart. To prepare the library, RACE was applied. Sequenced on a NextSeq 500. Library preparation attached unique molecular identifiers to individual cDNA molecules for quantitative, reproducible TCR counting. From each blood RNA sample, both TCR alpha and TCR beta chains were sequenced. In the original analysis: A median of about 87,000 TCRs per sample was observed, with a range of 23,224 to 690,600. V, J and CDR3 annotation of the TCR reads was performed with the Decombinator software suite. Every sample was subsampled to the same number of TCRs (28,000) for the PS versus PT1 abundance plots. Expanded TCRs were defined as absent before sensitization and observed at least eight times at the 2-week time point. The public reads were run again by TCRdb, first through fastp at Q25 and then through MiXCR, and only productive beta chains were kept. Rows matching on CDR3 protein sequence are summarized as one entry with the most common DNA and genes. TCRdb's processing, not the authors', yielded these V and J calls. This sample is represented by 50,000 to 65,000 distinct CDR3 sequences; roughly 8.8% of them were singletons. Of the sample, around 14% falls within the top ten clones.

Per the publication, the time point label means: pre-sensitization, week 0. Read against the paper, the sample's treatment or condition label means: therapeutic diphenylcyclopropenone sensitization with weekly scalp DPC. At each patch-test visit, blood was drawn before the patch test was applied. Eligible patients were aged 18 to 70, diagnosed with alopecia, deemed suitable for DPC therapy, and excluded if pregnant. Unfractionated whole blood was collected in Tempus Blood RNA tubes, and total RNA was extracted from that blood. The source was whole blood, collected in connection with sensitization to the hapten diphenylcyclopropenone (DPC). The receptor comes from a woman between 40 and 50 years old with alopecia areata. Some clones in this sample may be carry-over from other donors' samples. This chain joins TRBV6-2 or TRBV6-3 to TRBJ1-2; the D gene remains uncertain. The DNA reads as follows: TGTGCCAGCAGTTACACCGGGAACTATGGCTACACCTTC. The encoded protein is CASSYTGNYGYTF.